One sample yielded the 25 T cell receptor beta chains listed below, sequenced in a study of CD8+CD57+ T cells in acquired aplastic anemia. Both TCR beta VDJ combination and CDR3 sequence profiling were carried out. Genomic DNA was the template for this profiling. One entry per CDR3 protein, called by TCRdb with MiXCR from the reads. This table holds some 140,000 distinct CDR3 sequences, just over 50% found once. Individuals selected for sequencing had exhibited CD8+CD57+ cell expansion on flow cytometry. Sequences were obtained from sorted CD4+, CD8+, or CD8+CD57+ T cells (not recorded which) from PBMCs. These receptors were obtained from a human donor with aplastic anemia.

The rearrangement joins TRBV5-1 to TRBJ1-5, with a tentative D call TRBD1 (6 bases). Trimming stripped 8 bases from V and 9 bases from J, with 15 bases between. The germline gives CDR1 SGHRS, CDR2 YFSETQ. CDR3 length equals 12 residues. In nucleotides, the CDR3 is TGCGCCAGGATACGACAGGTCTCGCCCCAGCATTTT. Residues: CARIRQVSPQHF.

The CDR3 DNA follows: TGTGCCAGCAGCTTTGGTGGGGATCAGCCCCAGCATTTT. Translation gives CASSFGGDQPQHF. The chain is built from TRBV7-6 and TRBJ1-5; D not certain. Between the trimmed V and J ends, which lost 3 bases and 5 bases, there was a span of 8 bases. This CDR3 comprises 13 residues. CDR1 is SGHVS and CDR2 is FNYEAQ in the germline V gene. The full variable domain, with the rest looked up from reference TRBV7-6 and TRBJ1-5, is GAGVSQSPRYKVTKRGQDVALRCDPISGHVSLYWYRQALGQGPEFLTYFNYEAQQDKSGLPNDRFSAERPEGSISTLTIQRTEQRDSAMYRCASSFGGDQPQHFGDGTRLSIL.

The chain couples TRBV6-1 to TRBJ1-6; no definite D call. The CDR3 has 14 residues. Germline CDR1 and CDR2: MNHNS and SASEGT. V was trimmed by 6 bases and J by 6 bases, leaving 12 bases between them. The CDR3 spells CASRAALGNSPLHF. CDR3 nucleotide sequence: TGTGCCAGCAGAGCAGCCCTTGGTAATTCACCCCTCCACTTT.

The rearrangement joins TRBV14 to TRBJ1-2; no clear D gene. The germline gives CDR1 SGHDN, CDR2 FVKESK. There are 16 residues in the CDR3. The V end was cut by 4 bases, the J end by 0 bases, with 15 bases between. The CDR3 DNA reads as TGTGCCAGCAGCCCTTTGTTTTGGTCTACTAACTATGGCTACACCTTC. Protein product: CASSPLFWSTNYGYTF.

This clonotype was detected only once. V usage is TRBV5-1 and J usage is TRBJ1-1; perhaps TRBD1 as D (6 bases). The V gene's germline CDR1 is SGHRS and CDR2 YFSETQ. V was pared by 2 bases and J by 3 bases, with 11 bases between. The CDR3 is made up of 14 amino acids. CDR3 loop: CASSLTGTHTEAFF. In DNA form, the CDR3 reads TGCGCCAGCAGCTTAACCGGGACACACACTGAAGCTTTCTTT.

This clonotype has at least ten counts. This sequence joins TRBV5-6 and TRBJ1-1, with a tentative D call TRBD1 (5 bases). Germline V gene lookup returns CDR1 SGHDT and CDR2 YYEEEE. This CDR3 is built from 15 residues. Trimming took 2 bases from V and 0 from J, leaving 11 bases between them. The CDR3 nucleotides are TGTGCCAGCAGCTTTCGGGACCGAGTGAACACTGAAGCTTTCTTT. Amino acids: CASSFRDRVNTEAFF.

In its sample, this clonotype was seen many times. The V gene is TRBV12-3 or TRBV12-4, the J gene TRBJ1-1; D remains unclear. The CDR3 is 13 amino acids. Trimming removed 3 bases from V and 11 bases from J, with 16 bases in between. The CDR3 DNA is TGTGCCAGCAGTTTTTCAGGCTACATGGGGGCTTTCTTT. This encodes CASSFSGYMGAFF.

The rearrangement uses TRBV20-1 and TRBJ2-1; 10 bases are shared with TRBD2. The CDR3 runs to 15 residues. After removal of 5 bases from V and 7 bases from J, the junction contained 11 bases not matched to a gene. Per germline, CDR1 DFQATT and CDR2 SNEGSKA (reference sequence). The CDR3 here is CSASSGRAHWNEQFF. The CDR3 coding sequence is TGCAGTGCTTCGAGCGGGAGGGCCCACTGGAATGAGCAGTTCTTC.

Here the CDR3 reads CASSLWGRGVGLARQETQYF. The CDR3 nucleotides read TGTGCCAGCAGCTTATGGGGTAGGGGTGTGGGACTAGCCCGCCAAGAGACCCAGTACTTC. The V and J genes are TRBV7-6 and TRBJ2-5; 9 bases match TRBD2. V lost 2 bases to trimming and J lost 1 base; unmatched junction nucleotides: 17. Germline V gene lookup returns CDR1 SGHVS and CDR2 FNYEAQ. The CDR3 has 20 amino acids.

The CDR3 coding sequence is TGTGCCAGCAGCAGGTCCTCCGGGGAGCCACCCCTCCACTTT. It codes for CASSRSSGEPPLHF. The genes are TRBV7-2 and TRBJ1-6, with no clear D. The CDR3 has 14 amino acids. The germline CDR1 and CDR2 sequences are SGHTA and FQGNSA. V shed 5 bases and J shed 11 bases, with 16 bases lying between them.

At least ten counts were recorded for this clonotype. This sequence joins TRBV2 and TRBJ2-1; the match to TRBD1 covers 9 bases. The CDR3 is 14 amino acids. The germline gives CDR1 SNHLY, CDR2 FYNNEI. With V trimmed by 10 bases and J by 8 bases, 12 bases remained unmatched. The CDR3 bases are TGTGCCATACAGGGGGCACAGAGGGCAGATGAGCAGTTCTTC. It translates to CAIQGAQRADEQFF.

This clonotype was seen a handful of times. This sequence joins TRBV5-1 and TRBJ2-7, with 11 bases lining up with TRBD2. This CDR3 comprises 15 residues. With 0 bases clipped from V and 4 bases from J, the junction kept 3 bases outside the gene matches. Germline assignment: CDR1 SGHRS and CDR2 YFSETQ. DNA of the CDR3: TGCGCCAGCAGCTTGGAGGCTAGCGGGGGGTACGAGCAGTACTTC. It specifies CASSLEASGGYEQYF.

This clonotype occurred once. V usage is TRBV7-3 and J usage is TRBJ2-3, with D maybe TRBD2 (5 bases). This CDR3 has 13 amino acids. CDR1 is SGHTA and CDR2 is FQGTGA in the germline V gene. The V and J ends lost 5 bases and 4 bases respectively, with 10 bases between them. The CDR3 region is CASSPGIPDTQYF. The CDR3 coding sequence is TGTGCCAGCAGCCCCGGGATCCCAGATACGCAGTATTTT.

This chain joins TRBV29-1 and TRBJ2-3; D is tentatively TRBD1 or TRBD2 (6 bases each). Germline values: CDR1 SQVTM, CDR2 ANQGSEA. V was pared by 5 bases and J by 5 bases, with 14 bases between. This CDR3 has 13 residues. CDR3 sequence reads: CSVHGGRGDTQYF. The CDR3 region has the DNA TGCAGCGTTCACGGGGGCCGAGGAGATACGCAGTATTTT.

This clonotype was detected ten times or more. This could be a read error, since a much larger clone is one nucleotide away. The V and J genes are TRBV12-3 or TRBV12-4 and TRBJ1-6; D not certain. Trimming pared 6 bases from V and 8 bases from J, leaving 8 bases between. The CDR3 runs to 12 residues. CDR3 residues: CASSTADSPLHF. CDR3 nucleotide sequence: TGTGCCAGCAGCACAGCCGATTCACCCCTCCACTTT.

The chain couples TRBV2 to TRBJ1-5; TRBD1 might be the D (5 bases). CDR1 is SNHLY, CDR2 FYNNEI, per germline. The CDR3 extends over 12 amino acids. Between the trimmed V and J ends, which lost 10 bases and 2 bases, there was a span of 9 bases. The CDR3 loop reads CAKGRGNQPQHF. In DNA, the CDR3 is TGTGCCAAGGGACGCGGCAATCAGCCCCAGCATTTT.

Turning to this clonotype: A much larger clone lies a single base off, so this may be a read error. The V call is TRBV12-3 or TRBV12-4, the J call TRBJ2-1; the D is unclear. V gave up 10 bases and J gave up 8 bases, with 15 bases separating them. The CDR3 totals 12 residues. The CDR3 DNA reads TGTGCCACCTCGGCCTTGGGCGATGAGCAGTTCTTC. This codes for CATSALGDEQFF.

This clonotype was recorded at least ten times. The rearrangement uses TRBV4-3 and TRBJ2-5; D perhaps matches TRBD1 (5 bases). The CDR3 is made up of 15 amino acids. Germline V gene data show CDR1 as LGHNA and CDR2 as YSLEER. V lost 2 bases and J lost 3, with 13 bases in between. CDR3 residues: CASSQSYRLEETQYF. CDR3 coding DNA: TGCGCCAGCAGCCAATCGTACAGGCTCGAAGAGACCCAGTACTTC.

The J gene is TRBJ2-7, the V gene TRBV29-1; 10 bases line up with TRBD2. J gave up 6 bases and V 7 bases, and 12 bases lay outside the gene matches. The germline CDR1 and CDR2 sequences are SQVTM and ANQGSEA. This CDR3 region has 14 residues. CDR3 protein: CSGGSGGPFSEQYF. The CDR3 region has the DNA TGCAGCGGAGGTAGCGGGGGGCCCTTTAGCGAGCAGTACTTC.

This clonotype was found many times. The rearrangement links TRBV6-5 to TRBJ2-7, with no clear D. There are 15 residues in the CDR3. CDR1 is MNHEY, CDR2 SVGAGI, per germline. Trimming stripped 2 bases from V and 3 bases from J, with 14 bases between. CDR3 sequence reads: CASSYATGSVYEQYF. DNA for the CDR3: TGTGCCAGCAGTTACGCCACCGGGTCCGTCTACGAGCAGTACTTC.

V is TRBV29-1 and J is TRBJ2-5; D gene ambiguous. The length of the CDR3 is 12 residues. V was cut by 6 bases and J by 0 bases, with 8 bases left in between. Germline CDR1 and CDR2: SQVTM and ANQGSEA. DNA for the CDR3: TGCAGCGTAACGAGGTACCAAGAGACCCAGTACTTC. This gives the protein CSVTRYQETQYF.

The genes are TRBV14 and TRBJ2-1; no clear D. Trimming shortened V by 8 bases and J by 10 bases, and 18 bases separated the two germline ends. The CDR3 runs 13 residues. Germline assignment: CDR1 SGHDN and CDR2 FVKESK. The CDR3, as DNA: TGTGCCAGCTCAACGAGGCTGCGCGGCGAGCAGTTCTTC. Translating gives CASSTRLRGEQFF.

V and J are TRBV10-3 and TRBJ1-2, with unresolved D. V lost 2 bases and J 6 bases, leaving 13 bases between the germline ends. The CDR3 sequence is 14 residues long. The V gene's germline CDR1 is ENHRY and CDR2 SYGVKD. In DNA form, the CDR3 reads TGTGCCATCAGTGAGGTACCCGGACCTCATGGCTACACCTTC. Protein: CAISEVPGPHGYTF.

In its sample, this clonotype was seen many times. The rearrangement uses TRBV7-2 and TRBJ2-3; D tentatively fits TRBD1 or TRBD2 (7 bases each). Germline V lookup: CDR1 SGHTA, CDR2 FQGNSA. The CDR3 extends over 18 amino acids. Trimming took off 3 bases at V and 0 bases at J, with 19 bases between the two ends. The CDR3 coding sequence is TGTGCCAGCAGCTTCGGCAGGGGGAGCGGGGTTAGCACAGATACGCAGTATTTT. Amino acid sequence: CASSFGRGSGVSTDTQYF.

The J gene is TRBJ1-2, the V gene TRBV6-2 or TRBV6-3; 8 bases are shared with TRBD1. CDR3 length: 14 residues. Germline loops: CDR1 MNHEY, CDR2 SVGEGT. The V segment lost 4 bases and the J segment 6 bases; nucleotides outside the gene matches: 7. CDR3 amino acids: CASSSGQGKDGYTF. The CDR3 DNA is TGTGCCAGCAGTTCTGGACAGGGAAAGGATGGCTACACCTTC.